What follows is one TCR beta chain and its context. Deletions cut 4 bases from V and 2 bases from J, with 18 bases between. CDR3 length equals 16 residues. Per the germline V gene, CDR1 is SGHAT and CDR2 is FQNNGV. TCRdb's copy holds only in-frame clones and misses some; the assay was immunoSEQ multiplex PCR. The sample has about 210,000 clones, about four fifths seen once. The sample is drawn from a study of blood T cell repertoires in COVID-19. The chain carries TRBV11-2 and TRBJ2-7, with D perhaps matching TRBD2 (6 bases). The receptor was isolated from a woman aged 35 to 49 with active or convalescent COVID-19. The source material was peripheral blood. DNA of the CDR3: TGTGCCAGCAGCTCCGCGTTCGCGGGGTTAGCCTACGAGCAGTACTTC. It codes for CASSSAFAGLAYEQYF. Together with reference TRBV11-2 and TRBJ2-7, the CDR3 gives the full variable domain: EAGVAQSPRYKIIEKRQSVAFWCNPISGHATLYWYQQILGQGPKLLIQFQNNGVVDDSQLPKDRFSAERLKGVDSTLKIQPAKLEDSAVYLCASSSAFAGLAYEQYFGPGTRLTVT.